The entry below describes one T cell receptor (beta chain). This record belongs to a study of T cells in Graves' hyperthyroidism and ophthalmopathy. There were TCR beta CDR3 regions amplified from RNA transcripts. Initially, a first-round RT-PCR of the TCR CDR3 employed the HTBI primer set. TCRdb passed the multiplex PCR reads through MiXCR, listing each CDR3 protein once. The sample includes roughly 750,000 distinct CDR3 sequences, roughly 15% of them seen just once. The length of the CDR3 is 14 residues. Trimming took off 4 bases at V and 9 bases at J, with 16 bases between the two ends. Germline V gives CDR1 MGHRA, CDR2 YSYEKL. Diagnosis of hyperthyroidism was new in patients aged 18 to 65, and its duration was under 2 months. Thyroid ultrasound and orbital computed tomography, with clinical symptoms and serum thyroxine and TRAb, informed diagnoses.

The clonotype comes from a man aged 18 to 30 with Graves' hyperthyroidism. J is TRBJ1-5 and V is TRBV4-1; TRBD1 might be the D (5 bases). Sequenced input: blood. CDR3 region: CASSPRADRGPQHF. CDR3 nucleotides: TGCGCCAGCAGCCCAAGAGCGGATAGGGGGCCCCAGCATTTT.